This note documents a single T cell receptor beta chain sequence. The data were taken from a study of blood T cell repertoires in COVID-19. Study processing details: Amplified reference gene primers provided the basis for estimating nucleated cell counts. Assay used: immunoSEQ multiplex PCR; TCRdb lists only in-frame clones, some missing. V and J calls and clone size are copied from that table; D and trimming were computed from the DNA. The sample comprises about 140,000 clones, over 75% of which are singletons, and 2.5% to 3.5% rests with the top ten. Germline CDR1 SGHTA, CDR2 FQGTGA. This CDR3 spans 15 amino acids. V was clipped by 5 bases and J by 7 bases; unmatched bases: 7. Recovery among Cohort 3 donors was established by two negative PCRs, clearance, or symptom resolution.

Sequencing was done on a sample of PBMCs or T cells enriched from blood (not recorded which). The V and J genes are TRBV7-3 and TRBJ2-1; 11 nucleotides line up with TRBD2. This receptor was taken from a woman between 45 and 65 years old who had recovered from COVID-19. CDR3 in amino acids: CASSILAGAENEQFF. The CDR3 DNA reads TGTGCCAGCAGCATACTAGCGGGGGCGGAGAATGAGCAGTTCTTC.